One and the same sample provided the 2 T cell receptor beta chains below, sequenced in a study of Tregs in tolerant kidney transplant recipients (dated by TCRdb to about 2019). The library was prepared using the immunoSEQ multiplex PCR assay. The table comes from immuneACCESS by way of TCRdb, which keeps in-frame sequences with V and J called. Part of the clones is missing from these tables; in studies checked, under half for an unresolved V gene and the rest for unknown reasons. For this sample the table gives 200,000 to 300,000 clones, of which roughly four fifths were detected only once. Around 0.6% of the sample is held by the ten biggest clonotypes. What was sequenced was CD4+ T cells from blood. These receptors were collected from a human donor in good health.

The chain employs TRBV6-1 and TRBJ2-7; TRBD1 aligns across 7 bases. Looked up from germline, CDR1 is MNHNS and CDR2 is SASEGT. This CDR3 contains 14 residues. V lost 5 bases, J lost 5 bases, and 9 bases stayed unmatched. The CDR3 spells CASSSGTAPDEQYF. DNA of the CDR3: TGTGCCAGCAGTTCCGGGACAGCTCCGGACGAGCAGTACTTC.

The V gene is TRBV4-2, the J gene TRBJ2-5, with a tentative D call TRBD2 (5 bases). The CDR3 extends over 14 amino acids. V dropped 0 bases and J dropped 5 bases, with 10 bases sitting between them. The V gene's germline CDR1 is LGHNA and CDR2 YNFKEQ. The CDR3, as DNA: TGTGCCAGCAGCCAAGATCTAGCCGGGGAGACCCAGTACTTC. Its protein product is CASSQDLAGETQYF.